The entry that follows covers one TCR beta chain sequence. The source of the sample is a study of shared clonotypes between healthy human individuals. Assay used: immunoSEQ multiplex PCR; TCRdb lists only in-frame clones, some missing. The sample yields under 2.5 million clones, 85% to 95% seen once. V lost 3 bases and J 2 bases, leaving 7 bases between the germline ends. CDR1 GTSNPN and CDR2 SVGIG come from the germline V gene (reference sequence). This CDR3 comprises 12 residues. The origin of this receptor is a young man in good health. Some clones in this sample may be carry-over from other donors' samples. The sample was naive CD4+ T cells from PBMCs. Regarding subset: CD45RA+ positively selected. The rearrangement links TRBV30 to TRBJ1-2; D may be TRBD1 (5 bases). The CDR3 sequence is CAWRQENYGYTF. CDR3 DNA: TGTGCCTGGAGACAGGAAAACTATGGCTACACCTTC.